The next 20 T cell receptor beta chains were all read from a single sample in a study of T cells in Graves' hyperthyroidism and ophthalmopathy. Authors of the study amplified TCR beta CDR3 regions from RNA transcripts. Initially, a first-round RT-PCR of the TCR CDR3 employed the HTBI primer set. One entry per CDR3 protein results from TCRdb running MiXCR on the multiplex PCR reads. The profile shows approximately 530,000 distinct CDR3 sequences, over 15% of them singletons. Sequences were obtained from blood. The receptors originated from a woman between 18 and 30 years old with Graves' hyperthyroidism.

Many counts were recorded for this clonotype. CDR3 sequence (DNA): TGTGCCAGCAGTGCAGTAAAAGAGACCCAGTACTTC. Translating it yields CASSAVKETQYF. The chain joins TRBV2 to TRBJ2-5, with no clear D. Trimming cost V 4 bases and J 3 bases, with 6 bases left between them. CDR3 length: 12 residues. Germline V gives CDR1 SNHLY, CDR2 FYNNEI.

This clonotype was seen many times. The V gene is TRBV27, the J gene TRBJ2-3; no clear D. The CDR3 has 17 amino acids. V lost 6 bases to trimming and J lost 0 bases, with 19 bases between them. Germline CDR1 reads MNHEY; CDR2 reads SMNVEV (reference sequence). CDR3 amino acids: CASSSTHPGPSTDTQYF. The CDR3 region has the DNA TGTGCCAGCAGCTCCACTCATCCGGGCCCTAGCACAGATACGCAGTATTTT.

This clonotype has a handful of counts. This chain uses TRBV5-1 with TRBJ2-7; 12 bases match TRBD2. CDR3 length equals 16 residues. Germline V lookup: CDR1 SGHRS, CDR2 YFSETQ. V gave up 0 bases and J gave up 4 bases; unmatched junction bases: 5. The DNA for the CDR3 is TGCGCCAGCAGCTTGGATGTAGGGACTAGCGGGTACGAGCAGTACTTC. This translates into CASSLDVGTSGYEQYF.

This chain joins TRBV28 and TRBJ2-4; D not resolved. The CDR3 is 16 amino acids. Germline V gene data show CDR1 as MDHEN and CDR2 as SYDVKM. The V end was cut by 2 bases, the J end by 0 bases, with 11 bases between. The CDR3 protein is CASSLQAGVAKNIQYF. The CDR3 region has the DNA TGTGCCAGCAGTTTACAGGCAGGAGTAGCCAAAAACATTCAGTACTTC.

This clonotype occurred many times. The rearrangement joins TRBV18 to TRBJ2-1; 7 bases line up with TRBD2. This CDR3 has 15 amino acids. The V gene's germline CDR1 is KGHSH and CDR2 LQKENI. The V gene end was trimmed by 3 bases and the J gene end by 5 bases; junction bases not matched to a gene: 7. The CDR3 loop reads CASSPPGTTHNEQFF. Written as DNA, the CDR3 is TGTGCCAGCTCACCGCCCGGGACTACCCACAATGAGCAGTTCTTC.

The V and J genes are TRBV27 and TRBJ2-1, with D perhaps TRBD1 (5 bases). Germline CDR1 is MNHEY and CDR2 is SMNVEV (reference sequence). The CDR3 extends over 13 amino acids. V was shortened by 8 bases and J by 8 bases, with 16 bases between the two germline ends. The CDR3 sequence: CASGARGTDEQFF. DNA for the CDR3: TGTGCCAGCGGAGCTAGGGGAACCGATGAGCAGTTCTTC.

There are many counts of this clonotype. The V call is TRBV6-5, the J call TRBJ2-5, with 8 bases aligning to TRBD2. The CDR3 consists of 15 residues. V lost 0 bases to trimming and J lost 4 bases; unmatched junction nucleotides: 4. Germline CDR1 reads MNHEY; CDR2 reads SVGAGI. CDR3 DNA sequence: TGTGCCAGCAGTTACTCCGGCGGGGGGACAGAGACCCAGTACTTC. As protein: CASSYSGGGTETQYF.

Only a few counts were recorded for this clonotype. At one end, the junction sequence differs from germline, possibly due to a read error. The chain has TRBV11-3 and TRBJ2-5; 7 nucleotides match TRBD1. There are 12 residues in the CDR3. From germline, CDR1 is SGHNT and CDR2 YENEEA. The CDR3 reads CASSVSGTALNF. CDR3 coding DNA: TGTGCCAGCAGCGTATCCGGGACAGCGCTGAACTTC.

The table lists this clonotype with many counts. The rearrangement joins TRBV28 to TRBJ2-1, with TRBD2 matching over 12 bases. Germline CDR1 MDHEN, CDR2 SYDVKM. CDR3 length: 16 amino acids. V lost 4 bases and J lost 7; bases outside the gene matches: 8. The CDR3 loop reads CASSSWTSGIGNEQFF. For the CDR3, the DNA is TGTGCCAGCAGTTCTTGGACTAGCGGGATTGGTAATGAGCAGTTCTTC.

There are a few counts of this clonotype. V gene TRBV5-6 combines with J gene TRBJ2-1, with a tentative D call TRBD2 (6 bases). Trimming took off 3 bases at V and 6 bases at J, with 13 bases between the two ends. The CDR3 contains 14 residues. Per germline, CDR1 SGHDT and CDR2 YYEEEE. Here the CDR3 DNA reads TGTGCCAGCAGCTCGAGACTAGAGGGCAATGAGCAGTTCTTC. Translating it yields CASSSRLEGNEQFF. Drawing the rest from reference TRBV5-6 and TRBJ2-1, the complete variable domain is DAGVTQSPTHLIKTRGQQVTLRCSPKSGHDTVSWYQQALGQGPQFIFQYYEEEERQRGNFPDRFSGHQFPNYSSELNVNALLLGDSALYLCASSSRLEGNEQFFGPGTRLTVL.

This clonotype was observed many times. The V gene is TRBV4-3, the J gene TRBJ1-3; D gene uncertain. With 4 bases removed from V and 7 bases from J, the gap between germline ends came to 14 bases. Per germline, CDR1 LGHNA and CDR2 YSLEER. The CDR3 loop spans 14 amino acids. CDR3 in DNA: TGCGCCAGCAGCCCCGGGTCGGCTTGGAACACCATATATTTT. It is translated as CASSPGSAWNTIYF.

The chain has TRBV24-1 and TRBJ1-6; D is undetermined. Trimming stripped 4 bases from V and 5 bases from J, with 5 bases between. Germline assignment: CDR1 KGHDR and CDR2 SFDVKD. CDR3 size: 13 residues. As DNA, the CDR3 is TGTGCCACCAGTGAAAAGAATAATTCACCCCTCCACTTT. This gives the protein CATSEKNNSPLHF.

This clonotype came up many times. The genes are TRBV28 and TRBJ1-2; D unresolved. Germline-derived CDR1 and CDR2 are MDHEN and SYDVKM. Trimming shortened V by 6 bases and J by 2 bases, and 19 bases separated the two germline ends. CDR3 length equals 16 residues. Written as DNA, the CDR3 is TGTGCCAGCAGGATGGCGAGGGCAGAGAAAAACTATGGCTACACCTTC. This translates into CASRMARAEKNYGYTF.

J is TRBJ2-7 and V is TRBV5-6; no clear D. The CDR3 consists of 13 residues. Germline CDR1 is SGHDT and CDR2 is YYEEEE. V was shortened by 0 bases and J by 4 bases, with 8 bases between the two germline ends. Written as DNA, the CDR3 is TGTGCCAGCAGCTTGGGACATGCATACGAGCAGTACTTC. Its translation: CASSLGHAYEQYF.

This clonotype was seen only a few times. The rearrangement joins TRBV18 to TRBJ1-4; D is possibly TRBD1 (5 bases). CDR1 KGHSH and CDR2 LQKENI come from the germline V gene. Trimming took off 2 bases at V and 0 bases at J, with 10 bases between the two ends. The CDR3 spans 16 residues. The CDR3 DNA reads as TGTGCCAGCTCACCAGAACAGGTCGCAACTAATGAAAAACTGTTTTTT. The encoded protein is CASSPEQVATNEKLFF. The complete variable domain, with remaining parts taken from reference TRBV18 and TRBJ1-4, reads NAGVMQNPRHLVRRRGQEARLRCSPMKGHSHVYWYRQLPEEGLKFMVYLQKENIIDESGMPKERFSAEFPKEGPSILRIQQVVRGDSAAYFCASSPEQVATNEKLFFGSGTQLSVL.

The chain couples TRBV7-9 to TRBJ2-1; 8 bases map to TRBD2. Germline-derived CDR1 and CDR2 are SEHNR and FQNEAQ (reference sequence). J gave up 6 bases and V 4 bases, and 2 bases lay outside the gene matches. The CDR3 sequence is 13 residues long. The CDR3 region is CASSSGTSNEQFF. CDR3 sequence (DNA): TGTGCCAGCAGCTCCGGGACTAGCAATGAGCAGTTCTTC.

V is TRBV9 and J is TRBJ2-5, with D possibly TRBD2 on 5 matching bases. Trimming removed 4 bases from V and 5 bases from J, with 18 bases in between. The germline V gene encodes CDR1 SGDLS and CDR2 YYNGEE. The CDR3 has 15 amino acids. The CDR3 loop reads CASSIGLLRRETQYF. The DNA for the CDR3 is TGTGCCAGCAGCATAGGTCTACTCAGGAGGGAGACCCAGTACTTC.

This clonotype occurred many times. The chain links TRBV2 to TRBJ2-3, with TRBD2 matching 8 bases. J gave up 6 bases and V 4 bases, and 6 bases lay outside the gene matches. The germline CDR1 and CDR2 sequences are SNHLY and FYNNEI. The CDR3 sequence is 14 residues long. The CDR3 sequence: CASSALAVGDTQYF. For the CDR3, the DNA is TGTGCCAGCAGTGCACTAGCGGTTGGGGATACGCAGTATTTT.

This clonotype showed up just a few times. This sequence joins TRBV24-1 and TRBJ1-2; 7 bases align to TRBD1. J gave up 3 bases and V 1 base, and 1 base lay outside the gene matches. Germline V gives CDR1 KGHDR, CDR2 SFDVKD. The CDR3 contains 14 residues. In DNA form, the CDR3 reads TGTGCCACCAGTGATTTTGGACAGGACTATGGCTACACCTTC. Encoded protein: CATSDFGQDYGYTF.

This clonotype was seen repeatedly, ten times or more. The rearrangement links TRBV20-1 to TRBJ2-1, with 8 bases matching TRBD2. The CDR3 is 15 amino acids. Per germline, CDR1 DFQATT and CDR2 SNEGSKA (reference sequence). V dropped 3 bases and J dropped 7; count of bases not matched to a gene: 11. The CDR3 protein is CSASWGAGAVNEQFF. As DNA, the CDR3 is TGCAGTGCTAGCTGGGGAGCGGGAGCGGTGAATGAGCAGTTCTTC.